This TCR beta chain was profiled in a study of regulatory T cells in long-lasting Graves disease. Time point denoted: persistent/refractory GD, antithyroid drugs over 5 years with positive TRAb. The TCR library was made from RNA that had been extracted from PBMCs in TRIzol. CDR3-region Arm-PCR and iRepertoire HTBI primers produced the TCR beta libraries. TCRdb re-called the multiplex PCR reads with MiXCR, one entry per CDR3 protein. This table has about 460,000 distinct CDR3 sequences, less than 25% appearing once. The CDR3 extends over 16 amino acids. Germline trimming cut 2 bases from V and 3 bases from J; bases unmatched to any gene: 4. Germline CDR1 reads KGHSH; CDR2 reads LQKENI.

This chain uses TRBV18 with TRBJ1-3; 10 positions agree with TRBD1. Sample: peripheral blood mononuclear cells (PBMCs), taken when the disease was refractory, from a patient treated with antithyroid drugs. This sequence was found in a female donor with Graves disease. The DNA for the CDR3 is TGTGCCAGCTCACCAGCCGGGACAGGGGTTGGAAACACCATATATTTT. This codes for CASSPAGTGVGNTIYF.